Shown below are 20 T cell receptor beta chains from a single sample sequenced in a study of identical twins listed by TCRdb under 2016. Library preparation used 5' RACE. The listed sequencing device is Illumina HiSeq 2000. The public reads were quality trimmed at Q25 with fastp and then assembled into clones with MiXCR by TCRdb, keeping productive beta chains. A single entry per CDR3 protein holds the most common genes and DNA from its merged rows. The sample has approximately 1.8 million distinct CDR3 sequences on record, less than 40% of them singletons. Clones ranked in the top ten supply over 0.25% of the sample. Material for sequencing was cord blood. All receptors derive from a newborn girl in good health.

The chain has TRBV20-1 and TRBJ2-7, with D unclear. The V and J ends lost 2 bases and 2 bases respectively, with 13 bases between them. CDR3 length equals 14 residues. Germline V gene lookup returns CDR1 DFQATT and CDR2 SNEGSKA (reference sequence). For the CDR3, the DNA is TGCAGTGCTAGACCCCCGGACGCAGCCTACGAGCAGTACTTC. The encoded protein is CSARPPDAAYEQYF.

The chain employs TRBV20-1 and TRBJ1-6; TRBD1 matches at 7 bases. From germline, CDR1 is DFQATT and CDR2 SNEGSKA (reference sequence). This CDR3 is built from 16 residues. With 1 base clipped from V and 6 bases from J, the junction kept 9 bases outside the gene matches. CDR3 loop: CSARGITGEFNSPLHF. CDR3 DNA: TGCAGTGCTAGAGGGATAACAGGGGAATTTAATTCACCCCTCCACTTT.

The V call is TRBV10-3, the J call TRBJ2-1; weak D call: TRBD2 (6 bases). The V gene's germline CDR1 is ENHRY and CDR2 SYGVKD. CDR3 length equals 16 residues. The V and J ends lost 0 bases and 4 bases respectively, with 13 bases between them. CDR3 residues: CAISESIAGLYNEQFF. In DNA form, the CDR3 reads TGTGCCATCAGTGAGTCGATCGCGGGATTGTACAATGAGCAGTTCTTC.

This clonotype was found a few times. The V call is TRBV20-1, the J call TRBJ2-3, with D perhaps assigned TRBD1 or TRBD2 (6 bases each). V dropped 3 bases and J dropped 2 bases, with 21 bases sitting between them. The CDR3 length is 17 residues. CDR1 is DFQATT, CDR2 SNEGSKA, per germline (reference sequence). The CDR3 spells CSASGISRGQTTDTQYF. CDR3 DNA: TGCAGTGCTAGCGGTATCTCCCGGGGGCAAACCACAGATACGCAGTATTTT.

The chain couples TRBV2 to TRBJ1-1, with a tentative D call TRBD1 (5 bases). Germline CDR1 reads SNHLY; CDR2 reads FYNNEI. V was trimmed by 8 bases and J by 1 base, leaving 14 bases between them. This CDR3 has 14 residues. The CDR3 is CASVGEGGNTEAFF. The CDR3 DNA reads as TGTGCCAGCGTGGGGGAGGGAGGGAACACTGAAGCTTTCTTT.

J is TRBJ2-1 and V is TRBV5-1, with TRBD2 matching 9 bases. This CDR3 has 16 amino acids. V trimming: 0 bases; J trimming: 6 bases; junction bases outside the gene matches: 7. Germline CDR1 is SGHRS and CDR2 is YFSETQ. CDR3 sequence: CASSLAQRGASNEQFF. CDR3 DNA: TGCGCCAGCAGCTTGGCCCAGCGGGGGGCCAGCAATGAGCAGTTCTTC.

The chain is built from TRBV27 and TRBJ2-1; possible D gene TRBD1, 5 bases. Per germline, CDR1 MNHEY and CDR2 SMNVEV (reference sequence). This CDR3 is 17 amino acids long. Trimming left V 4 bases short and J 4 bases short, with 20 bases between. The CDR3 DNA follows: TGTGCCAGCAGTTGGGGCTCAGCAGGGTTGGGGTACAATGAGCAGTTCTTC. Protein: CASSWGSAGLGYNEQFF.

This clonotype was detected only a few times. This sequence joins TRBV27 and TRBJ1-2, with unresolved D. Trimming took 5 bases from V and 0 from J, leaving 13 bases between them. This CDR3 is built from 15 residues. From germline, CDR1 is MNHEY and CDR2 SMNVEV (reference sequence). CDR3 sequence (DNA): TGTGCCAGCAGTACGATCAGACCTGCTAACTATGGCTACACCTTC. Translated: CASSTIRPANYGYTF.

On this clonotype: At one end, the junction sequence differs from germline, possibly due to a read error. The V and J genes are TRBV3-1 and TRBJ2-4, with D possibly matching TRBD2 (7 bases). TRBJ2-7 explains the end of the DNA better; the J call may be wrong. CDR1 LGHDT and CDR2 YNNKEL come from the germline V gene (reference sequence). The CDR3 consists of 15 residues. The CDR3 DNA reads as TGTCCCAGCAGCCAACGGGGGGCCAATATACCCGAGCAGTACTTC. Protein product: CPSSQRGANIPEQYF.

The sample holds a few counts of this clonotype. The J gene is TRBJ2-3, the V gene TRBV9, with 7 bases matching TRBD2. This CDR3 contains 18 residues. Trimming removed 4 bases from V and 3 bases from J; junction bases left unmatched: 17. CDR1 and CDR2 (germline): SGDLS, YYNGEE. CDR3 residues: CASSPGMGQRDRTDTQYF. Written as DNA, the CDR3 is TGTGCCAGCAGCCCCGGGATGGGTCAGCGGGATCGGACAGATACGCAGTATTTT.

CDR3 nucleotide sequence: TGTGCCAGCACGGACAGGTCCGCTAATTCACCCCTCCACTTT. It encodes CASTDRSANSPLHF. The genes are TRBV19 and TRBJ1-6; TRBD1 agrees at 7 bases. CDR3 length equals 14 residues. V trimming: 9 bases; J trimming: 6 bases; junction bases outside the gene matches: 8. CDR1 is LNHDA, CDR2 SQIVND, per germline (reference sequence).

At least ten counts were recorded for this clonotype. The V and J genes are TRBV18 and TRBJ2-1; D gene uncertain. The CDR3 has 13 amino acids. V was trimmed by 0 bases and J by 1 base, leaving 1 base between them. Looked up from germline, CDR1 is KGHSH and CDR2 is LQKENI. CDR3 residues: CASSPPSYNEQFF. The DNA of the CDR3 is TGTGCCAGCTCACCACCGTCCTACAATGAGCAGTTCTTC.

The chain recombines TRBV27 with TRBJ1-3; D possibly corresponds to TRBD1 (5 bases). The CDR3 covers 13 residues. CDR1 and CDR2 (germline): MNHEY, SMNVEV (reference sequence). V was shortened by 3 bases and J by 4 bases, with 7 bases between the two germline ends. The DNA for the CDR3 is TGTGCCAGCAGTTTCCACAGGGGAAACACCATATATTTT. Translating it yields CASSFHRGNTIYF.

The chain uses TRBV6-1 and TRBJ2-3; tentatively, D is TRBD1 (6 bases). Germline V CDR1 and CDR2: MNHNS, SASEGT. V was cut by 6 bases and J by 0 bases, with 10 bases left in between. The CDR3 length is 14 residues. The CDR3 reads CASRKGDSTDTQYF. CDR3 DNA: TGTGCCAGCAGGAAGGGGGACAGCACAGATACGCAGTATTTT.

This clonotype was seen a few times. This rearrangement joins TRBV28 to TRBJ2-5; 7 positions agree with TRBD1. Germline assignment: CDR1 MDHEN and CDR2 SYDVKM. The CDR3 has 15 residues. The J segment lost 5 bases and the V segment lost 5 bases, leaving 11 bases of the junction unmatched. CDR3 sequence (DNA): TGTGCCAGCAGTCCTACGACAGGGACGGGGGAGACCCAGTACTTC. It yields the protein CASSPTTGTGETQYF.

This rearrangement joins TRBV7-2 to TRBJ1-2; D is unclear. Looked up from germline, CDR1 is SGHTA and CDR2 is FQGNSA. The CDR3 length is 12 residues. The V end was cut by 1 base, the J end by 8 bases, with 8 bases between. The CDR3 nucleotides read TGTGCCAGCAGCTTAGACCCCTGCGGCTACACCTTC. Amino acids: CASSLDPCGYTF.

This clonotype was picked up a small number of times. The DNA of the CDR3 is TGTGCCAGCAGCTTAGGACAGTCTAGCACTGAAGCTTTCTTT. As protein: CASSLGQSSTEAFF. The chain has TRBV7-6 and TRBJ1-1, with a weak D call TRBD1 (5 bases). In germline, CDR1 is SGHVS, CDR2 FNYEAQ. This CDR3 spans 14 amino acids. V was trimmed by 1 base and J by 4 bases, leaving 10 bases between them.

Only a few counts were recorded for this clonotype. The CDR3 protein is CASTAGGGLETQYF. The CDR3, as DNA: TGTGCCAGCACTGCCGGGGGGGGTTTGGAGACCCAGTACTTC. This chain joins TRBV2 and TRBJ2-5; 8 nucleotides agree with TRBD2. Unmatched junction bases numbered 9, after V lost 7 bases and J lost 5 bases. The CDR3 sequence is 14 residues long. The V gene's germline CDR1 is SNHLY and CDR2 FYNNEI.

The rearrangement links TRBV20-1 to TRBJ2-7, with D possibly being TRBD1 (7 bases). The length of the CDR3 is 13 residues. Trimming removed 6 bases from V and 3 bases from J, with 15 bases in between. The germline CDR1 and CDR2 sequences are DFQATT and SNEGSKA (reference sequence). The CDR3 DNA is TGCAGTGCACAGGAGGGGGCTAACTACGAGCAGTACTTC. Translation: CSAQEGANYEQYF.

The sample holds a few counts of this clonotype. This rearrangement joins TRBV24-1 to TRBJ2-5; tentative D call: TRBD1 (6 bases). Trimming stripped 0 bases from V and 2 bases from J, with 6 bases between. The CDR3 sequence is 14 residues long. Looked up from germline, CDR1 is KGHDR and CDR2 is SFDVKD. CDR3 sequence (DNA): TGTGCCACCAGTGATTTGGGACAGCAAGAGACCCAGTACTTC. This encodes CATSDLGQQETQYF.